These 21 T cell receptor beta chains were sequenced from one sample in a study of CD8+CD57+ T cells in acquired aplastic anemia. Genomic DNA constituted the template upon which TCR beta VDJ and CDR3 profiling was performed. TCRdb passed the reads through MiXCR, listing each CDR3 protein once. The sample holds approximately 190,000 distinct CDR3 sequences, roughly 64% seen once. The sample consisted of sorted CD4+, CD8+, or CD8+CD57+ T cells (not recorded which) from PBMCs. The receptors were gathered from a human donor with severe aplastic anemia or a healthy control (not recorded which).

This clonotype has ten or more counts. This sequence joins TRBV7-2 and TRBJ2-1, with D unclear. The CDR3 has 15 amino acids. V was clipped by 4 bases and J by 5 bases, with 15 bases between them. Germline V lookup: CDR1 SGHTA, CDR2 FQGNSA. CDR3 in amino acids: CASSSGPDPNNEQFF. CDR3 coding DNA: TGTGCCAGCAGCTCTGGACCAGACCCTAACAATGAGCAGTTCTTC. Full variable domain (rest looked up from reference TRBV7-2 and TRBJ2-1): GAGVSQSPSNKVTEKGKDVELRCDPISGHTALYWYRQSLGQGLEFLIYFQGNSAPDKSGLPSDRFSAERTGGSVSTLTIQRTQQEDSAVYLCASSSGPDPNNEQFFGPGTRLTVL.

This sequence joins TRBV10-3 and TRBJ2-2; D uncertain. The germline V and J ends were trimmed by 6 bases and 6 bases, with 11 bases remaining between them. Germline CDR1 reads ENHRY; CDR2 reads SYGVKD. CDR3 length: 13 amino acids. CDR3 region: CAISEPAAGELFF. CDR3 nucleotides: TGTGCCATCAGCGAACCCGCTGCCGGGGAGCTGTTTTTT.

This clonotype was seen more than once but under ten times. The junction and the germline gene differ at one end; a read error may be behind it. CDR3 sequence: CASSLAGEGRALF. Written as DNA, the CDR3 is TGTGCCAGCAGCTTGGCAGGGGAGGGCAGGGCGCTCTTC. This chain joins TRBV7-9 and TRBJ1-2; TRBD1 is a possible D gene (6 bases). Germline values: CDR1 SEHNR, CDR2 FQNEAQ (reference sequence). The CDR3 totals 13 residues.

In its sample, this clonotype was seen a few times. The chain has TRBV12-3 or TRBV12-4 and TRBJ2-5; D gene ambiguous. V lost 10 bases to trimming and J lost 2 bases, with 14 bases between them. The CDR3 contains 13 residues. Here the CDR3 DNA reads TGTGCCATCAGGCCGGACCTACAAGAGACCCAGTACTTC. Its translation is CAIRPDLQETQYF.

This clonotype was detected only a few times. Compared with germline, one end of the junction differs, possibly owing to a read error. This chain uses TRBV10-2 with TRBJ2-6, with unresolved D. Germline CDR1 is WSHSY and CDR2 is SAAADI. The CDR3 is 15 amino acids. For the CDR3, the DNA is TGTGCCAGCAGTGCCAAGGCCTCTGGGGCCAACGTCCTGACTTTC. This translates into CASSAKASGANVLTF.

A remark on this clonotype: A junction end diverges from the germline sequence, so it may reflect a read error. The chain links TRBV7-7 to TRBJ1-2, with a tentative D call TRBD1 (6 bases). This CDR3 has 14 residues. Germline assignment: CDR1 SSHAT and CDR2 FNYEAQ (reference sequence). The CDR3 DNA sequence: TGTGCTAGCAGCACCACAGGGAAGAGGGATGGCTACACCTTC. Amino acids: CASSTTGKRDGYTF.

The V gene is TRBV5-1, the J gene TRBJ2-3; D not resolved. In germline, CDR1 is SGHRS, CDR2 YFSETQ. This CDR3 comprises 15 residues. V was trimmed by 0 bases and J by 6 bases, leaving 14 bases between them. CDR3 sequence (DNA): TGCGCCAGCAGCTTGGATAGGTCCCCCGGGGATACGCAGTATTTT. Translating it yields CASSLDRSPGDTQYF.

A word on this clonotype: An end of the junction does not agree with germline; a read error may underlie this. The chain's CDR3 is CDTRDLGKKHFF. The CDR3, as DNA: TGTGACACCCGTGATTTGGGTAAAAAGCATTTCTTC. V usage is TRBV24-1 and J usage is TRBJ2-1, with no clear D. The CDR3 covers 12 residues. Germline lookup yields CDR1 KGHDR and CDR2 SFDVKD.

The V gene is TRBV7-2, the J gene TRBJ2-1; 15 bases fit TRBD2. V gave up 6 bases and J gave up 7 bases; unmatched junction bases: 4. Per germline, CDR1 SGHTA and CDR2 FQGNSA. This CDR3 spans 15 amino acids. The CDR3 DNA reads as TGTGCCAGCAGTCGGACTAGCGGGGGGGCGAATGAGCAGTTCTTC. It is translated as CASSRTSGGANEQFF.

The chain recombines TRBV7-3 with TRBJ2-1, with D possibly TRBD2 on 6 matching bases. V dropped 4 bases and J dropped 8 bases, with 12 bases sitting between them. The CDR3 contains 13 residues. The V gene's germline CDR1 is SGHTA and CDR2 FQGTGA. The CDR3 coding sequence is TGTGCCAGCAGCTATCTGGGGGGTGATGAGCAGTTCTTC. This translates into CASSYLGGDEQFF.

The V and J genes are TRBV29-1 and TRBJ2-5; D remains ambiguous. In germline, CDR1 is SQVTM, CDR2 ANQGSEA. The CDR3 has 12 residues. This CDR3 reads CALIGVQETQYF. The CDR3 nucleotides are TGCGCGTTAATCGGCGTGCAAGAGACCCAGTACTTC.

The chain links TRBV12-5 to TRBJ2-1, with D maybe TRBD1 (6 bases). V gave up 5 bases and J gave up 8 bases, with 13 bases separating them. CDR3 length: 13 residues. CDR1 is LGHNT and CDR2 is FRNRAP in the germline V gene. This CDR3 is CASGPNTGYEQFF. The DNA of the CDR3 is TGTGCTAGTGGTCCAAATACAGGGTATGAGCAGTTCTTC.

The chain links TRBV20-1 to TRBJ1-2, with 8 bases matching TRBD1. With 5 bases clipped from V and 2 bases from J, the junction kept 4 bases outside the gene matches. Germline CDR1 reads DFQATT; CDR2 reads SNEGSKA (reference sequence). The CDR3 covers 13 residues. CDR3 amino acids: CSAQRTGNYGYTF. The CDR3, as DNA: TGCAGTGCTCAGAGGACAGGGAACTATGGCTACACCTTC.

V usage is TRBV2 and J usage is TRBJ2-7; 9 bases agree with TRBD1. Looked up from germline, CDR1 is SNHLY and CDR2 is FYNNEI. This CDR3 has 15 amino acids. V shed 4 bases and J 2 bases; nucleotides not matched to a gene: 6. Here the CDR3 reads CASSVMTGGTYEQYF. CDR3 nucleotides: TGTGCCAGCAGTGTGATGACAGGGGGTACCTACGAGCAGTACTTC.

The rearrangement uses TRBV10-2 and TRBJ1-6, with D possibly matching TRBD1 (5 bases). V dropped 6 bases and J dropped 8 bases, with 14 bases sitting between them. CDR1 WSHSY and CDR2 SAAADI come from the germline V gene. The CDR3 runs to 14 residues. CDR3: CASRTGTAHSPLHF. Here the CDR3 DNA reads TGCGCCAGCAGAACCGGGACCGCTCATTCACCCCTCCACTTT.

In this sample, this clonotype turned up many times. The rearrangement joins TRBV27 to TRBJ2-7; tentatively, D is TRBD1 (6 bases). The CDR3 sequence is 13 residues long. Trimming pared 8 bases from V and 2 bases from J, leaving 13 bases between. CDR1 MNHEY and CDR2 SMNVEV come from the germline V gene (reference sequence). CDR3 sequence (DNA): TGTGCCAGCTCGAACAGGGCGGCCTACGAGCAGTACTTC. Its protein product is CASSNRAAYEQYF.

This chain uses TRBV19 with TRBJ2-1; D remains unclear. Germline V gene sequence: CDR1 LNHDA, CDR2 SQIVND (reference sequence). Deletions cut 5 bases from V and 4 bases from J, with 6 bases between. The CDR3 spans 12 residues. In DNA, the CDR3 is TGTGCCAGTAGTCCCGGGTACAATGAGCAGTTCTTC. This encodes CASSPGYNEQFF.

The chain links TRBV7-9 to TRBJ2-3; the match to TRBD2 covers 7 bases. CDR3 length: 15 residues. Germline values: CDR1 SEHNR, CDR2 FQNEAQ (reference sequence). Losses at the gene ends were 8 bases for V and 2 bases for J; bases not matched to a gene: 10. Here the CDR3 reads CASGIGRGVTDTQYF. CDR3 coding DNA: TGTGCCAGCGGAATCGGTCGGGGGGTCACAGATACGCAGTATTTT.

CDR3 in DNA: TGTGCCAGCAGATCCGGGACAGTAACTAATGAAAAACTGTTTTTT. As protein: CASRSGTVTNEKLFF. The rearrangement joins TRBV6-4 to TRBJ1-4, with 7 bases lining up with TRBD1. V was clipped by 6 bases and J by 1 base; unmatched bases: 5. CDR1 MRHNA and CDR2 SNTAGT come from the germline V gene. The CDR3 consists of 15 residues.

This clonotype was seen once. The rearrangement uses TRBV12-3 or TRBV12-4 and TRBJ2-6; D perhaps matches TRBD2 (6 bases). V was cut by 5 bases and J by 8 bases, with 7 bases left in between. The CDR3 covers 12 residues. The CDR3 DNA follows: TGTGCCAGCAGTGGAGGGACCAACGTCCTGACTTTC. Its translation: CASSGGTNVLTF.

The chain joins TRBV14 to TRBJ1-1; 9 bases match TRBD1. There are 15 residues in the CDR3. The germline gives CDR1 SGHDN, CDR2 FVKESK. V shed 6 bases and J 2 bases; nucleotides not matched to a gene: 7. CDR3: CASSEQGAVNTEAFF. CDR3 nucleotides: TGTGCCAGCAGTGAACAGGGGGCGGTAAACACTGAAGCTTTCTTT. Drawing the rest from reference TRBV14 and TRBJ1-1, the complete variable domain is EAGVTQFPSHSVIEKGQTVTLRCDPISGHDNLYWYRRVMGKEIKFLLHFVKESKQDESGMPNNRFLAERTGGTYSTLKVQPAELEDSGVYFCASSEQGAVNTEAFFGQGTRLTVV.